This T cell receptor (beta chain) came from a study of lymphopenia after photon versus proton radiotherapy. This clone was seen just once. The target antigen is unknown. Study results and caveats: Under photons, naive T cells and diversity fell while effector/memory populations rose.

The CDR3 is 14 residues long. Germline V gives CDR1 MDHEN, CDR2 SYDVKM. With V trimmed by 5 bases and J by 1 base, 2 bases remained unmatched. Data came from immunoSEQ multiplex PCR; TCRdb stores just in-frame clones and leaves some out. The table includes some 42,000 clones, approximately 82% detected once. The sequences come from peripheral blood, collected from a patient treated with proton-based radiotherapy. The chain joins TRBV28 to TRBJ2-5; 9 bases are shared with TRBD2. The clonotype was recovered from a woman aged 70-85 years with pancreatic cancer. Written as DNA, the CDR3 is TGTGCCAGCAGTAGCGGGGGGCCCCAAGAGACCCAGTACTTC. Encoded protein: CASSSGGPQETQYF.